Listed below are T cell receptor beta chains from one sample, sequenced in a study of identical twins. MiXCR, applied by TCRdb to the 5' RACE reads, yields one record per CDR3 protein. The sample has fewer than 800,000 distinct CDR3 sequences; just over 7% are singletons. In addition, the sample was reused for a study of yellow fever vaccine responses in identical twins.

The specimen sequenced was PBMCs. These receptors were collected from a woman between 18 and 29 years old in good health. CDR3s include the opening cysteine and the closing phenylalanine or tryptophan. A D gene is named only where the DNA matches it firmly. Clone size is not always given. Where it is, it says once, few, many or a class for expanded clones.

J gene | V gene | clone size | D gene | CDR3 DNA | CDR3 protein
TRBJ2-2 | TRBV12-3/TRBV12-4 | NA | TRBD1 | TGTGCCAGCAGTTTTGTGACAGGGGCGTTCACCGGGGAGCTGTTTTTT | CASSFVTGAFTGELFF
TRBJ2-5 | TRBV3-1 | NA | NA | TGTGCCAGCAGCAAAGAGATGGGATCTCGAGAGACCCAGTACTTC | CASSKEMGSRETQYF
TRBJ2-5 | TRBV20-1 | once | NA | TGCAGTGCCCAGGGCGGGTTCGCGGTCGAGACCCAGTACTTC | CSAQGGFAVETQYF
TRBJ2-1 | TRBV20-1 | few | NA | TGCAGTGCTAGAGGGGTGTGGCAGGGTGAGCAGTTCTTC | CSARGVWQGEQFF
TRBJ2-3 | TRBV15 | few | TRBD2 | TGTGCCACCAGCAGAAATCTAGCGGGAGTCGCAGATACGCAGTATTTT | CATSRNLAGVADTQYF
TRBJ2-1 | TRBV28 | few | NA | TGTGCCAGCAGCTTCCGAACCCCCAGGTCCTCCTACAATGAGCAGTTCTTC | CASSFRTPRSSYNEQFF
TRBJ2-3 | TRBV10-2 | NA | TRBD2 | TGCGCCAGCAAGGCGGGGGGGCAAGATACGCAGTATTTT | CASKAGGQDTQYF
TRBJ2-7 | TRBV11-3 | few | TRBD2 | TGTGCCAGCAGCTCGTGGGGCGGGAGTACGGGCGAGCAGTACTTC | CASSSWGGSTGEQYF
TRBJ2-5 | TRBV4-1 | few | TRBD2 | TGCGCCAGCAGCCCAGACCCATATCCACTAGCGGGGGAACAAGAGACCCAGTACTTC | CASSPDPYPLAGEQETQYF
TRBJ2-4 | TRBV28 | few | NA | TGTGCCAGCAGTTTGGTCCGGGGAGACATTCAGTACTTC | CASSLVRGDIQYF
TRBJ1-1 | TRBV6-1 | few | TRBD1 | TGTGCCAGCAGTCTCCGGACAGGGGGCTACCGCGGAAACACTGAAGCTTTCTTT | CASSLRTGGYRGNTEAFF
TRBJ1-5 | TRBV15 | NA | NA | TGTGCCACCTCCCCCCCGGGCAATCAGCCCCAGCATTTT | CATSPPGNQPQHF
TRBJ1-6 | TRBV5-1 | few | NA | TGCGCCAGCAGCCTACGTGATGGGACAAGGGATTCACCCCTCCACTTT | CASSLRDGTRDSPLHF
TRBJ2-1 | TRBV23-1 | NA | TRBD2 | TGCGCCAGCAGTCACCTTAGCGGGAGCTCCTACAATGAGCAGTTCTTC | CASSHLSGSSYNEQFF
TRBJ2-3 | TRBV6-4 | many | TRBD1 | TGTGCCAGCTCCCGGACAGGGGAAACAGATACGCAGTATTTT | CASSRTGETDTQYF
TRBJ2-2 | TRBV15 | many | NA | TGTGCCACCAGGTTTAGTGGGAACACCGGGGAGCTGTTTTTT | CATRFSGNTGELFF
TRBJ1-6 | TRBV7-9 | many | NA | TGTGCCAGCAGCTTAGTTGGGGGAGAAAATTCACCCCTCCACTTT | CASSLVGGENSPLHF
TRBJ2-5 | TRBV5-1 | few | NA | TGCGCCAGCAGCTATCGGGGAGGCTCGGAGACCCAGTACTTC | CASSYRGGSETQYF
TRBJ2-1 | TRBV5-1 | few | NA | TGCGCCAGCAGCTTCGCGGGCCCCGAGCAGTTCTTC | CASSFAGPEQFF
TRBJ1-1 | TRBV2 | NA | TRBD1 | TGTGCCCGCTGCCCAAAAATCATGGGACAGGGAGGCACTGAAGCTTTCTTT | CARCPKIMGQGGTEAFF
TRBJ1-1 | TRBV14 | NA | NA | TGTGCCAGCAGCCAAGTTAGTCTCCTGAACACTGAAGCTTTCTTT | CASSQVSLLNTEAFF
TRBJ2-1 | TRBV9 | few | NA | TGTGCCAGCAGCGTAGGGTCCAGGGACTACAATGAGCAGTTCTTC | CASSVGSRDYNEQFF
TRBJ1-4 | TRBV12-3/TRBV12-4 | NA | TRBD1 | TGTGCCAGCAGTTCAACCGGGACAGGGGGAACTAATGAAAAACTGTTTTTT | CASSSTGTGGTNEKLFF
TRBJ1-1 | TRBV3-1 | few | NA | TGTGCCAGCACCTCGACCACTGAAGCTTTCTTT | CASTSTTEAFF
TRBJ2-7 | TRBV14 | few | NA | TGTGCCAGCAGCCAAGAGGGGAAGGGCCTCCACGAGCAGTACTTC | CASSQEGKGLHEQYF
TRBJ2-3 | TRBV4-2 | many | NA | TGTGCCCCCGAGCGAGGACGCACAGATACGCAGTATTTT | CAPERGRTDTQYF
TRBJ2-7 | TRBV11-1 | many | NA | TGTGCCAGCAGCTTAGCTAGCGGAAACTACGAGCAGTACTTC | CASSLASGNYEQYF
TRBJ2-5 | TRBV12-3/TRBV12-4 | many | NA | TGTGCCAGCAGTCCTCGGGCCCCCGAGAGGGAGACCCAGTACTTC | CASSPRAPERETQYF
TRBJ1-1 | TRBV28 | few | TRBD1 | TGTGCCAGCAGTTTTCGGGCAGGGGGTGCCACTGAAGCTTTCTTT | CASSFRAGGATEAFF